A selection of T cell receptor beta chains follows, all from one sample in a study of blood T cell repertoires in COVID-19. Only in-frame clones appear in the TCRdb table, and some are missing; sequencing was by immunoSEQ multiplex PCR. This sample has tens of thousands of clones, with more than 70% found just once. The source material was peripheral blood. All receptors come from a man in his 60s with active or convalescent COVID-19. CDR3s include the opening cysteine and the closing phenylalanine or tryptophan. The D gene is left open where the match is weak. Clone size is given for some rows only: seen once, a few or many times, or a class if the clone is expanded.

TRBJ1-6	TRBD1	-	TRBV5-6	TGTGCCAGCAGCTTGGGTGGCGGGACAGGGGGACCACCCCTCCACTTT	CASSLGGGTGGPPLHF
TRBJ2-5	-	-	TRBV10-2	TGCGCCAGCAGTAGAGCGGGCCTCCAAGAGACCCAGTACTTC	CASSRAGLQETQYF
TRBJ1-1	-	-	TRBV20-1	TGCAGTGCTAGTGCGGTGGGGTTGGGGAGGGCTTTCTTT	CSASAVGLGRAFF
TRBJ1-3	-	-	TRBV5-1	TGCGCCAGCAGCTTGGCCATTTCAGGGACTGGAAACACCATATATTTT	CASSLAISGTGNTIYF
TRBJ2-2	-	-	TRBV24-1	TGTGCCACCCACCGGGACGGGGGGACAAACACCGGGGAGCTGTTTTTT	CATHRDGGTNTGELFF
TRBJ1-1	TRBD1	-	TRBV28	TGTGCCAGCACCCCACCCTCTAGGACAGGGGCTAGGACTGAAGCTTTCTTT	CASTPPSRTGARTEAFF
TRBJ2-2	-	-	TRBV25-1	TGTGCCAGCGGATCCCAGGGGCCCGGGGAGCTGTTTTTT	CASGSQGPGELFF
TRBJ1-1	-	-	TRBV19	TGTGCCAGTAGTATAGTGGGGGCGAACACTGAAGCTTTCTTT	CASSIVGANTEAFF
TRBJ1-2	-	-	TRBV28	TGTGCCAGCAGTCCAGCGGGGGGGGTCAACTATGGCTACACCTTC	CASSPAGGVNYGYTF
TRBJ2-3	-	once	TRBV2	TGTGCCAGCAGTGAAAGACTAGTTGGCACAGATACGCAGTATTTT	CASSERLVGTDTQYF
TRBJ2-4	-	-	TRBV6-2/TRBV6-3	TGTGCCAGCAGTTCGGACAGATTACTAGCCAAAAACATTCAGTACTTC	CASSSDRLLAKNIQYF
TRBJ2-2	-	-	TRBV19	TGTGCCAGTAGTATCGAACAGGGTAGTACCGGGGAGCTGTTTTTT	CASSIEQGSTGELFF
TRBJ1-4	-	-	TRBV19	TGTGCCAGTAGACCGTGGAGAGGCTCCGCAACTAATGAAAAACTGTTTTTT	CASRPWRGSATNEKLFF
TRBJ2-5	-	-	TRBV12-3/TRBV12-4	TGTGCCAGCAGTTTCAGTAACCAAGAGACCCAGTACTTC	CASSFSNQETQYF
TRBJ2-5	-	-	TRBV11-3	TGTGCCAGCAGCCAAAGGAGTTACCAAGAGACCCAGTACTTC	CASSQRSYQETQYF
TRBJ1-1	-	-	TRBV18	TGTGCCAGCTCACCTCTTCCCCAGAAGAACACTGAAGCTTTCTTT	CASSPLPQKNTEAFF
TRBJ2-5	TRBD2	-	TRBV30	TGTGCCTGGAGTGTAGGGATGGCTAGCGGGAGGGGACTCCAAGAGACCCAGTACTTC	CAWSVGMASGRGLQETQYF
TRBJ2-5	TRBD1	-	TRBV6-5	TGTGCCAGCAGAGAGGGACAGGGCCGAGAGACCCAGTACTTC	CASREGQGRETQYF
TRBJ2-1	-	-	TRBV28	TGTGCCAGCAACCCACGCGGCGCGAACAATGAGCAGTTCTTC	CASNPRGANNEQFF
TRBJ2-2	-	-	TRBV28	TGTGCCAGCAAGGGAGGTAGCGGCCCGAACACCGGGGAGCTGTTTTTT	CASKGGSGPNTGELFF
TRBJ1-1	TRBD1	-	TRBV12-5	TGTGCTAGTGGTCCAAGTACCGACAGGGGGGGGACTGAAGCTTTCTTT	CASGPSTDRGGTEAFF
TRBJ1-2	TRBD1	-	TRBV11-2	TGTGCCAGCAGCTTGCCAGGGACAGGGGGCGGGTATGGCTACACCTTC	CASSLPGTGGGYGYTF
TRBJ1-4	-	-	TRBV11-2	TGTGCCAGCAGCTTAGGGCTGGTCGTGAATGAAAAACTGTTTTTT	CASSLGLVVNEKLFF
TRBJ1-1	-	-	TRBV10-2	TGCGCCAGCAGTGATCGGGGTATCACTGAAGCTTTCTTT	CASSDRGITEAFF
TRBJ2-1	TRBD1	once	TRBV12-3/TRBV12-4	TGTGCCAGCAATCGGGACAGGGCCAATGAGCAGTTCTTC	CASNRDRANEQFF
TRBJ2-2	-	once	TRBV5-1	TGCGCCAGCAGACCCGGACAGCTTAACACCGGGGAGCTGTTTTTT	CASRPGQLNTGELFF
TRBJ1-1	-	once	TRBV11-2	TGTGCCAGCACCTTTGGCCCTGAAGCTTTCTTT	CASTFGPEAFF
TRBJ1-4	-	-	TRBV13	TGTGCCAGCAGCTCACGTCGGTCCTGCGGAGAAAAACTGTTTTTT	CASSSRRSCGEKLFF
TRBJ2-1	-	-	TRBV3-1/TRBV3-2	TGTGCCAGCAGCCAAGCAGGAGGGTGGCCTTGGGAGTTCTTC	CASSQAGGWPWEFF
TRBJ2-3	-	-	TRBV6-2/TRBV6-3	TGTGCCAGCAGTTCCCCCGGGATGGGCTGGGGCACAGATACGCAGTATTTT	CASSSPGMGWGTDTQYF
TRBJ1-1	-	-	TRBV18	TGTGCCAGCTCACCACAGGGGTTGGGCACTGAAGCTTTCTTT	CASSPQGLGTEAFF
TRBJ2-6	-	few	TRBV6-2/TRBV6-3	TGTGCCAGCAGTCAGGGGCTAGGTGGGGCCAACGTCCTGACTTTC	CASSQGLGGANVLTF
TRBJ2-5	-	-	TRBV9	TGTGCCAGCAGCGTAGCGCAGGGGCCCCAAGAGACCCAGTACTTC	CASSVAQGPQETQYF
TRBJ1-1	-	-	TRBV2	TGTGCCAGCATAAACAGTCCAGGTGTTGTCACTGAAGCTTTCTTT	CASINSPGVVTEAFF
TRBJ1-4	-	-	TRBV28	TGTGCCAGCAGTACGGGACTCCCGAGAAAACTGTTTTTT	CASSTGLPRKLFF
TRBJ1-2	-	-	TRBV29-1	TGCAGCGTTGAAGATCCACGATCGAGCTATGGCTACACCTTC	CSVEDPRSSYGYTF
TRBJ2-2	-	-	TRBV19	TGTGCCAGTAGTACCTTAGGGGTCGACACCGGGGAGCTGTTTTTT	CASSTLGVDTGELFF
TRBJ2-3	-	-	TRBV20-1	TGCAGTGCCCTAATTACAGATACGCAGTATTTT	CSALITDTQYF
TRBJ2-1	-	-	TRBV10-2	TGCGCCAGCGGAGGGCAGGCTCCTTTCAATGAGCAGTTCTTC	CASGGQAPFNEQFF
TRBJ1-5	-	-	TRBV7-2	TGTGCCAGCAGCTCCCGGCCCTTGGGAGGGCTAGTCAATCAGCCCCAGCATTTT	CASSSRPLGGLVNQPQHF
TRBJ1-5	-	-	TRBV10-3	TGTGCCATCAGTGAGTCTGTGGGGGGGCAAAATAGCAATCAGCCCCAGCATTTT	CAISESVGGQNSNQPQHF
TRBJ2-5	TRBD2	-	TRBV5-8	TGTGCCAGCAGCTTGAGCGGGACCTCAAACGGGGAGACCCAGTACTTC	CASSLSGTSNGETQYF
TRBJ2-5	-	-	TRBV6-5	TGTGCCAGCAGTTCAAGCGGGTACGCTCGGGAGACCCAGTACTTC	CASSSSGYARETQYF
TRBJ2-1	TRBD1	medium-sized	TRBV14	TGTGCCAGCAGCCAAGATCCGGGACAGGGGGATAATGAGCAGTTCTTC	CASSQDPGQGDNEQFF
TRBJ2-1	TRBD2	-	TRBV29-1	TGCAGCGTTATGCCGGGACTAGGTTTAGTCAATGAGCAGTTCTTC	CSVMPGLGLVNEQFF
TRBJ2-4	-	-	TRBV28	TGTGCCAGCAGTCCCCCAGGGTTAGCCAAAAACATTCAGTACTTC	CASSPPGLAKNIQYF
TRBJ2-5	-	-	TRBV9	TGTGCCAGCAGCGTAGAAGCAGCGAAAGGGACCCAGTACTTC	CASSVEAAKGTQYF
TRBJ2-1	TRBD2	-	TRBV3-1/TRBV3-2	TGTGCCAGCAGCCAAAGGGGCAACACTAGCGGTGAAGAGGGAGTAGTTGGTGAGCAGTTCTTC	CASSQRGNTSGEEGVVGEQFF
TRBJ1-4	-	-	TRBV5-1	TGCGCCAGCAGCTGGGGGCATTGGGGTGAAAAACTGTTTTTT	CASSWGHWGEKLFF
TRBJ1-4	-	-	TRBV11-2	TGTGCCAGCAGCTTACGGAGGAAAAATGAAAAACTGTTTTTT	CASSLRRKNEKLFF
TRBJ1-2	-	-	TRBV10-3	TGTGCCATCAGCCATAGTAACTATGGCTACACCTTC	CAISHSNYGYTF
TRBJ1-1	TRBD1	-	TRBV28	TGTGCCAGCAGTTTATGGACCTTGGACAGGGTACGCGCTGAAGCTTTCTTT	CASSLWTLDRVRAEAFF
TRBJ2-5	-	-	TRBV2	TGTGCCAGCAGTTCGACCATTCCGGGGGAGACCCAGTACTTC	CASSSTIPGETQYF
TRBJ1-6	TRBD1	-	TRBV28	TGTGCCAGCAGACCGCCGGGACAGGGGGGAAGGTTGCCCCTCCACTTT	CASRPPGQGGRLPLHF